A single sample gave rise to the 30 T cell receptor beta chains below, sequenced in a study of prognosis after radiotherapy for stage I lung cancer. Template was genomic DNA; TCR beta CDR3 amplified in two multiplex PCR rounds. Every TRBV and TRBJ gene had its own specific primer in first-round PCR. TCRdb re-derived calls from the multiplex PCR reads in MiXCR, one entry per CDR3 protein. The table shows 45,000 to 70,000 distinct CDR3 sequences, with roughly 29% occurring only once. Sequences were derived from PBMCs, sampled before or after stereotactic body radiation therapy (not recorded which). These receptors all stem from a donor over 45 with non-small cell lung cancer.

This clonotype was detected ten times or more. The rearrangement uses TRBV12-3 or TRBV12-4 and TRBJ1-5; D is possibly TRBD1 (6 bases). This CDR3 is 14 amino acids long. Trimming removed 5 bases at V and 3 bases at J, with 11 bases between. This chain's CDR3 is CASSVTGINQPQHF. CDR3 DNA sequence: TGTGCCAGCAGTGTAACAGGGATCAATCAGCCCCAGCATTTT.

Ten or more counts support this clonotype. The CDR3 DNA is TGCAGTGCTAGAAAATATATTACCGGGACAGCAAATTCACCCCTCCACTTT. Residues: CSARKYITGTANSPLHF. The V and J genes are TRBV20-1 and TRBJ1-6, with 7 nucleotides matching TRBD1. Per germline, CDR1 DFQATT and CDR2 SNEGSKA (reference sequence). Unmatched junction bases numbered 14, after V lost 2 bases and J lost 7 bases. This CDR3 has 17 residues.

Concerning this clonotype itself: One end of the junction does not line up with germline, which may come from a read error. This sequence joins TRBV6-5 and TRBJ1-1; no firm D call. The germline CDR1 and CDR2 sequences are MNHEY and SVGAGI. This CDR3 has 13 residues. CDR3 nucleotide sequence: TGTGCCAGCAGTTCCCGTGAGGCGACTGAATCTTTCTTT. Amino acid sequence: CASSSREATESFF.

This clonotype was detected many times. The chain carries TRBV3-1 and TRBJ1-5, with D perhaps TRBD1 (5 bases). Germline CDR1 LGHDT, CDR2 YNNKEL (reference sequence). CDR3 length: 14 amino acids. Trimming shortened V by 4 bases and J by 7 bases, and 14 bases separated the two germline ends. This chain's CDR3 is CASSPRVSRQPQHF. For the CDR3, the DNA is TGTGCCAGCAGCCCCAGGGTTTCTCGGCAGCCCCAGCATTTT.

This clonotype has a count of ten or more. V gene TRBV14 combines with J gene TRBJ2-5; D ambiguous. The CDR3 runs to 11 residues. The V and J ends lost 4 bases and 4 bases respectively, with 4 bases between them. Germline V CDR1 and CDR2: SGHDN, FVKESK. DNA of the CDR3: TGTGCCAGCAGCCGATCAGAGACCCAGTACTTC. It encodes CASSRSETQYF.

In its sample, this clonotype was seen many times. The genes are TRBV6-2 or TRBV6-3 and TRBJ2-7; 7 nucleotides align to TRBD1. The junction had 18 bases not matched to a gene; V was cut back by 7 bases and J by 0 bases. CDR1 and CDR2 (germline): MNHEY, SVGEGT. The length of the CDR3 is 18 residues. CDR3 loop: CASTPTGWSLRPSYEQYF. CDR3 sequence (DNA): TGTGCCAGCACCCCGACAGGGTGGTCCTTAAGACCCTCCTACGAGCAGTACTTC.

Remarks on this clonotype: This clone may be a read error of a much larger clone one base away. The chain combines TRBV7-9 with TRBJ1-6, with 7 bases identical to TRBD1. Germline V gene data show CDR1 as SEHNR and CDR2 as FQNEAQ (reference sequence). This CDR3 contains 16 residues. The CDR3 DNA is TGTGCCAGCAGCTTAGTCCCCGGGACAGCGGGCACTAAAGCTCTCTTT. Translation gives CASSLVPGTAGTKALF.

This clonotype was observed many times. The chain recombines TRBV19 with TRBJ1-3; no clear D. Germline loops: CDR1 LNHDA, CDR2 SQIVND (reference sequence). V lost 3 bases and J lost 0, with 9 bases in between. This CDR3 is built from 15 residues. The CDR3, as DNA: TGTGCCAGTAGTATCGTCACCGACTCTGGAAACACCATATATTTT. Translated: CASSIVTDSGNTIYF.

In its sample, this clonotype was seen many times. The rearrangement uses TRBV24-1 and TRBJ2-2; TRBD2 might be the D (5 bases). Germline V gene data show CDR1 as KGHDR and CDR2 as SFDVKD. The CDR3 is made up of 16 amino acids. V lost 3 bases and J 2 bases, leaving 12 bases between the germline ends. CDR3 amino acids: CATSDPKRGNTGELFF. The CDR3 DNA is TGTGCCACCAGTGATCCAAAACGGGGAAACACCGGGGAGCTGTTTTTT.

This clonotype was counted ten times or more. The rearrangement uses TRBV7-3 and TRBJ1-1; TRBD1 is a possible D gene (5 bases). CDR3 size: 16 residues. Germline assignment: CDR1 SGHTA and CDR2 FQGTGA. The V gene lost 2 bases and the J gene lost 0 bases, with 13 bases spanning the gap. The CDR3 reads CASSLGAITLNTEAFF. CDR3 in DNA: TGTGCCAGCAGCTTAGGGGCAATTACACTGAACACTGAAGCTTTCTTT.

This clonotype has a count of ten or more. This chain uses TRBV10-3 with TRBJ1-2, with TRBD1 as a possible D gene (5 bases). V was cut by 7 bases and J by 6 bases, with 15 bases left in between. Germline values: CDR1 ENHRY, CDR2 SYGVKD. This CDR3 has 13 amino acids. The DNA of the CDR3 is TGTGCCATCAAGCTGGCGGGGGTTAATGGCTACACCTTC. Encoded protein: CAIKLAGVNGYTF.

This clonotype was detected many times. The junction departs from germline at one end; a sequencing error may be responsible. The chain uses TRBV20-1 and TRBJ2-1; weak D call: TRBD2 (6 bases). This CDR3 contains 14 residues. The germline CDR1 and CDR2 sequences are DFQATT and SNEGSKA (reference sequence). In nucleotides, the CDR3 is TGCAGTGCCAGAGGCTCTAGTTGGGGACTCAAGCAGTTCTTC. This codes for CSARGSSWGLKQFF.

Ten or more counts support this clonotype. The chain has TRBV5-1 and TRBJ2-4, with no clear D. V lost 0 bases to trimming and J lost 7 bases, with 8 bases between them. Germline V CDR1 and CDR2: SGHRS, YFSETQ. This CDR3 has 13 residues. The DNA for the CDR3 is TGCGCCAGCAGCTTGGATAAATCGAACATTCAGTACTTC. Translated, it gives CASSLDKSNIQYF.

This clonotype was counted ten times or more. The CDR3 region has the DNA TGTGCCAGTAGTACCCGGGGAGATCAGCCCCAGCATTTT. Translating gives CASSTRGDQPQHF. The V and J genes are TRBV19 and TRBJ1-5; D uncertain. CDR3 length equals 13 residues. Trimming took off 4 bases at V and 5 bases at J, with 9 bases between the two ends. Germline CDR1 is LNHDA and CDR2 is SQIVND (reference sequence).

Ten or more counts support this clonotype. This chain's CDR3 is CASSRPGGAGTGELFF. DNA of the CDR3: TGTGCCAGCAGCCGTCCAGGGGGCGCGGGTACCGGGGAGCTGTTTTTT. The genes are TRBV6-1 and TRBJ2-2, with 8 bases that match TRBD1. Germline V CDR1 and CDR2: MNHNS, SASEGT. The CDR3 sequence is 16 residues long. V lost 6 bases to trimming and J lost 5 bases; unmatched junction nucleotides: 11.

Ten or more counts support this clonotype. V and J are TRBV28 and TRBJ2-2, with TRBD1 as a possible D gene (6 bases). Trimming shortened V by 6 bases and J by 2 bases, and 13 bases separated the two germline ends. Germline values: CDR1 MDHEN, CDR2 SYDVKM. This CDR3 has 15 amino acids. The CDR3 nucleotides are TGTGCCAGCAGCCCCGGGACAATTAACACCGGGGAGCTGTTTTTT. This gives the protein CASSPGTINTGELFF.

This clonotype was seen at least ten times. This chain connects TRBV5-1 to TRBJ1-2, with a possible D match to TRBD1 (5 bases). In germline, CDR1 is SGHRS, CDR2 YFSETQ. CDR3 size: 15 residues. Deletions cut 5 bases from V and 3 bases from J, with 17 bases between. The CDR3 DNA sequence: TGCGCCAGCAGGGTCGGGGCGATTAAAGACTATGGCTACACCTTC. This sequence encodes CASRVGAIKDYGYTF. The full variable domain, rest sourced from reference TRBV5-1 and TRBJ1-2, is KAGVTQTPRYLIKTRGQQVTLSCSPISGHRSVSWYQQTPGQGLQFLFEYFSETQRNKGNFPGRFSGRQFSNSRSEMNVSTLELGDSALYLCASRVGAIKDYGYTFGSGTRLTVV.

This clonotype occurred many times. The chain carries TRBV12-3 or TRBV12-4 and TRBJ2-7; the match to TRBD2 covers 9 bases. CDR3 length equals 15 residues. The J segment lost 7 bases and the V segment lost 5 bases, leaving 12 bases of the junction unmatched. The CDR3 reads CASSPFLAGSGEQYF. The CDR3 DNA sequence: TGTGCCAGCAGTCCCTTTCTAGCGGGGTCCGGGGAGCAGTACTTC.

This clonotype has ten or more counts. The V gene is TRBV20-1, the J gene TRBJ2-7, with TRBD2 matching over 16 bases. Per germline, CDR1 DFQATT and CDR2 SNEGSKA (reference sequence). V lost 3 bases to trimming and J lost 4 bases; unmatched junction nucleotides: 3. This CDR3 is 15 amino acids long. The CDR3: CSARGTSGGAYEQYF. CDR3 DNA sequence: TGCAGTGCTAGGGGGACTAGCGGGGGGGCATACGAGCAGTACTTC.

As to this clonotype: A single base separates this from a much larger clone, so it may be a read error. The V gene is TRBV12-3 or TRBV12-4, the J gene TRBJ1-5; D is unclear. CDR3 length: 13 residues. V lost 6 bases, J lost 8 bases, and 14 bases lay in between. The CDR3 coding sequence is TGTGCCAGCAGCCCCTGCCGTGGCGAGCCCCAGCATTTT. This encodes CASSPCRGEPQHF.

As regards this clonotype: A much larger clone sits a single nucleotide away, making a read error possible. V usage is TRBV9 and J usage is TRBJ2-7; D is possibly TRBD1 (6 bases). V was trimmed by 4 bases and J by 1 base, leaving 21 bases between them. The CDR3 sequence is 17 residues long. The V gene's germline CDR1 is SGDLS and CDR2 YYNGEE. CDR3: CASSSTQGGGVSYEQYF. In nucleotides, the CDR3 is TGTGCCAGCAGCTCTACACAGGGCGGTGGGGTTTCCTACGAGCAGTACTTC.

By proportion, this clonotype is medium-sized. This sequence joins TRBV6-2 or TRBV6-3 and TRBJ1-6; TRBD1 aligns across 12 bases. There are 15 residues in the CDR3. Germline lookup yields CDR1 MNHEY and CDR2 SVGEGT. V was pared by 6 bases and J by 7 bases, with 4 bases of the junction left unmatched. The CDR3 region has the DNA TGTGCCAGCAGCCGGGACAGGGGGCTGAATTCACCCCTCCACTTT. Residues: CASSRDRGLNSPLHF.

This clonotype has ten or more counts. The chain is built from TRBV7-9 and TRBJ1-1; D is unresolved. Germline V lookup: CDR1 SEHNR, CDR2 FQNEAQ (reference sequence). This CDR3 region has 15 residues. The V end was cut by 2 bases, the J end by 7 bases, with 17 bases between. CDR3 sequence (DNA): TGTGCCAGCAGCTTACGGTCAGCGGTCCAGGATGAAGCTTTCTTT. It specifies CASSLRSAVQDEAFF.

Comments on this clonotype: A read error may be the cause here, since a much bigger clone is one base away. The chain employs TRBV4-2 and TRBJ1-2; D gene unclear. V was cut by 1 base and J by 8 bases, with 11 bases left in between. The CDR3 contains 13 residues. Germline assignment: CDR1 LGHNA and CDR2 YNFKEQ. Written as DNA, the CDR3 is TGTGCCAGCAGCCAAGCTGTACAAGACGGCTACACCTTC. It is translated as CASSQAVQDGYTF.

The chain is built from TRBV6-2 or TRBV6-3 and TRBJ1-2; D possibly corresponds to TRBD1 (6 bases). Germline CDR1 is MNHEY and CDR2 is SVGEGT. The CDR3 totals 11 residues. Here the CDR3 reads CATTGCYGYTF. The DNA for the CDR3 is TGTGCTACCACAGGGTGCTATGGCTACACCTTC.

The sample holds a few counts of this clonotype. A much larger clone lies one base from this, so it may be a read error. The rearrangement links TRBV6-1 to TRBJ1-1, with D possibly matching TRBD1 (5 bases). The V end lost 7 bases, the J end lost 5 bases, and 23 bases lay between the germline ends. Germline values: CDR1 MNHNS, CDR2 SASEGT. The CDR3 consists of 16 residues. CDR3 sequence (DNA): TGTGCCAGCATCCCTAGTAGTCAGAGAGGGGAAACTGAAGCTTTCTTT. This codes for CASIPSSQRGETEAFF.

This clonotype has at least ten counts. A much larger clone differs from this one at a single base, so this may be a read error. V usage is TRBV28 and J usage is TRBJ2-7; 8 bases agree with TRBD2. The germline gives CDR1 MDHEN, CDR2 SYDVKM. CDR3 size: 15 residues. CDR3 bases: TGTGCCAGCAGTTTAATTAGCGGGGCTCCCTACAAGCAGTACTTC. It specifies CASSLISGAPYKQYF.

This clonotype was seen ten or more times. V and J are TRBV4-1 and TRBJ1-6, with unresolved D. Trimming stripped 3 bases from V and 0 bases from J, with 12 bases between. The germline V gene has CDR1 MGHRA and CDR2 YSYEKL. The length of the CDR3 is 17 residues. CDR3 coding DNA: TGCGCCAGCAGCCACATACCTTTGGACTCCTATAATTCACCCCTCCACTTT. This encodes CASSHIPLDSYNSPLHF.

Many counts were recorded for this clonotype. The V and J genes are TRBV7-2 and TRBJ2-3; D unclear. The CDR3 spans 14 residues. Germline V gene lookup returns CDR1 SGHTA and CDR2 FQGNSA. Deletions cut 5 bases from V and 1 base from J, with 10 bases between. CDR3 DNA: TGTGCCAGCAGCGTATCAGTGGGCACAGATACGCAGTATTTT. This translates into CASSVSVGTDTQYF.

Here the CDR3 reads CASSPTGVETQYF. Here the CDR3 DNA reads TGTGCCAGCAGCCCGACAGGGGTGGAGACCCAGTACTTC. The chain joins TRBV5-6 to TRBJ2-5, with 8 positions matching TRBD1. CDR1 is SGHDT and CDR2 is YYEEEE in the germline V gene. The length of the CDR3 is 13 residues. V dropped 4 bases and J dropped 5; count of bases not matched to a gene: 4.